Below, 20 T cell receptor beta chains from the same sample are listed, as sequenced in a study of metastatic and nonmetastatic thyroid tumors. Thyroid surgery took place with no prior treatment in any patient. TCRdb reanalyzed the PCR reads via MiXCR. The repertoire holds more than 85,000 clones, with 7.5% to 9% as singletons. Material for sequencing was blood. Every receptor here comes from a female donor with papillary thyroid cancer or a benign thyroid nodule (not recorded which). Some clones in this sample may be carry-over from other donors' samples.

There are many counts of this clone. The chain carries TRBV19 and TRBJ1-3; the D gene is possibly TRBD1 (5 bases). CDR1 is LNHDA, CDR2 SQIVND, per germline (reference sequence). The CDR3 has 15 amino acids. Trimming shortened V by 7 bases and J by 2 bases, and 15 bases separated the two germline ends. The CDR3 is CASTIEGNPGNTIYF. CDR3 DNA: TGTGCCAGTACCATAGAGGGGAATCCTGGAAACACCATATATTTT.

This clone was seen ten or more times. V and J are TRBV10-1 and TRBJ2-5, with 10 positions matching TRBD2. Unmatched junction bases numbered 11, after V lost 3 bases and J lost 4 bases. The CDR3 has 17 residues. Germline V CDR1 and CDR2: WNHNN, SYGVQD (reference sequence). The CDR3 region is CASSESSGGPRGETQYF. The CDR3 DNA is TGCGCCAGCAGTGAATCTAGCGGGGGACCTCGGGGAGAGACCCAGTACTTC.

This clone has ten or more counts. CDR3 DNA: TGCGCCAGCAGCTGGGAGCCCAGGGGGACGCAGTATTTT. This translates into CASSWEPRGTQYF. The gene calls are TRBV5-1 and TRBJ2-3, with 7 bases identical to TRBD1. The CDR3 is made up of 13 amino acids. Germline lookup yields CDR1 SGHRS and CDR2 YFSETQ. The V gene end was trimmed by 3 bases and the J gene end by 9 bases; junction bases not matched to a gene: 7.

This clone came up many times. This chain uses TRBV28 with TRBJ2-5; TRBD2 matches 9 bases. With V trimmed by 8 bases and J by 7 bases, 14 bases remained unmatched. This CDR3 has 15 residues. Germline V gene sequence: CDR1 MDHEN, CDR2 SYDVKM. This chain's CDR3 is CASSLDSGGVRTQYF. The CDR3 DNA is TGTGCCAGCTCTCTCGATAGCGGGGGTGTTAGGACCCAGTACTTC.

This clone was seen many times. The chain employs TRBV7-3 and TRBJ2-7; 8 bases match TRBD1. The length of the CDR3 is 15 residues. The trim removed 6 bases at V and 5 bases at J, leaving 12 bases unmatched. CDR1 and CDR2 (germline): SGHTA, FQGTGA. The CDR3 DNA is TGTGCCAGCAGATCAAAGGACAGGGCCATACACGAGCAGTACTTC. Protein: CASRSKDRAIHEQYF.

The table lists this clone with many counts. The chain joins TRBV12-3 or TRBV12-4 to TRBJ2-1; a possible D gene is TRBD1 (5 bases). The ends were cut back, 2 bases at V and 4 bases at J, with 12 bases in the middle. This CDR3 spans 15 amino acids. In DNA, the CDR3 is TGTGCCAGCAGTTTAAGTGGGGCCGGGTACAATGAGCAGTTCTTC. Translated: CASSLSGAGYNEQFF.

This clone appeared many times. The chain couples TRBV20-1 to TRBJ2-3; 8 nucleotides align to TRBD2. The CDR3 spans 14 residues. Losses at the gene ends were 6 bases for V and 6 bases for J; bases not matched to a gene: 11. Per germline, CDR1 DFQATT and CDR2 SNEGSKA (reference sequence). CDR3 sequence: CSAPRGGALDTQYF. The CDR3, as DNA: TGCAGTGCCCCCCGGGGGGGGGCGTTGGATACGCAGTATTTT.

This clone came up many times. This rearrangement joins TRBV3-1 to TRBJ1-4; a possible D gene is TRBD1 (5 bases). Germline lookup yields CDR1 LGHDT and CDR2 YNNKEL (reference sequence). The CDR3 totals 12 residues. V was shortened by 3 bases and J by 8 bases, with 7 bases between the two germline ends. CDR3 in DNA: TGTGCCAGCAGCCAGGAGGGGGAAAAACTGTTTTTT. As protein: CASSQEGEKLFF. Supplemented by reference TRBV3-1 and TRBJ1-4, the full variable domain reads DTAVSQTPKYLVTQMGNDKSIKCEQNLGHDTMYWYKQDSKKFLKIMFSYNNKELIINETVPNRFSPKSPDKAHLNLHINSLELGDSAVYFCASSQEGEKLFFGSGTQLSVL.

This clone appeared many times. The chain combines TRBV2 with TRBJ2-3, with D perhaps matching TRBD2 (6 bases). Germline lookup yields CDR1 SNHLY and CDR2 FYNNEI. Trimming stripped 8 bases from V and 7 bases from J, with 19 bases between. This CDR3 is 14 amino acids long. CDR3 in amino acids: CASGGLAGQNTQYF. Here the CDR3 DNA reads TGTGCCAGCGGCGGTCTGGCGGGGCAAAATACGCAGTATTTT.

This clone has ten or more counts. CDR3 protein: CATPVSPYNEQFF. For the CDR3, the DNA is TGTGCCACCCCTGTTTCCCCCTACAATGAGCAGTTCTTC. This sequence joins TRBV15 and TRBJ2-1, with unresolved D. The CDR3 runs 13 residues. Per the germline V gene, CDR1 is LNHNV and CDR2 is YYDKDF (reference sequence). The ends were cut back, 8 bases at V and 2 bases at J, with 10 bases in the middle.

This clone occurred many times. This chain joins TRBV24-1 and TRBJ2-2; D possibly corresponds to TRBD1 (6 bases). CDR1 and CDR2 from the germline V gene are KGHDR and SFDVKD. Trimming removed 0 bases from V and 3 bases from J, with 7 bases in between. This CDR3 spans 15 amino acids. This CDR3 is CATSDLGGDTGELFF. As DNA, the CDR3 is TGTGCCACCAGTGATTTGGGGGGCGACACCGGGGAGCTGTTTTTT.

Concerning this clone itself: A much more abundant neighbour one base away suggests this may be a read error. The rearrangement links TRBV7-6 to TRBJ2-3; 12 nucleotides agree with TRBD2. The germline V gene has CDR1 SGHVS and CDR2 FNYEAQ. The CDR3 covers 14 residues. J lost 8 bases, V lost 6 bases, and 6 bases had no gene match. CDR3 amino acids: CASSPSGGASTQYF. In DNA, the CDR3 is TGTGCCAGCAGTCCTAGCGGGGGGGCTTCTACGCAGTATTTT.

This clone was observed at least ten times. CDR3 sequence reads: CASSLLAGGSYEQYF. In nucleotides, the CDR3 is TGTGCCAGCAGCCTTCTAGCGGGGGGATCCTACGAGCAGTACTTC. This chain links TRBV3-1 with TRBJ2-7; 11 positions agree with TRBD2. With 4 bases clipped from V and 1 base from J, the junction kept 3 bases outside the gene matches. The CDR3 covers 15 residues. Germline V lookup: CDR1 LGHDT, CDR2 YNNKEL (reference sequence).

This clone was counted many times. The CDR3: CASSSWQPDNEQFF. CDR3 in DNA: TGTGCCAGCAGCTCATGGCAGCCAGACAATGAGCAGTTCTTC. The rearrangement joins TRBV7-2 to TRBJ2-1; D is undetermined. Germline V gene lookup returns CDR1 SGHTA and CDR2 FQGNSA. The CDR3 runs 14 residues. V lost 4 bases and J 5 bases, leaving 12 bases between the germline ends.

This clone was seen at least ten times. The genes are TRBV6-1 and TRBJ2-5, with D perhaps TRBD1 (5 bases). This CDR3 spans 11 amino acids. V was trimmed by 7 bases and J by 10 bases, leaving 13 bases between them. CDR1 MNHNS and CDR2 SASEGT come from the germline V gene. The CDR3 DNA reads as TGTGCCAGCACTGCATCGGACATCCAGTACTTC. Translating it yields CASTASDIQYF.

This clone was recorded many times. In the same sample, other DNA sequences code for this CDR3. The chain carries TRBV6-1 and TRBJ2-7; D may match TRBD1 or TRBD2 (5 bases each). Germline V gene sequence: CDR1 MNHNS, CDR2 SASEGT. The CDR3 is made up of 13 amino acids. Trimming stripped 4 bases from V and 7 bases from J, with 14 bases between. CDR3 residues: CASSGSGGWEQYF. In DNA, the CDR3 is TGTGCCAGCAGTGGATCTGGGGGTTGGGAGCAGTACTTC.

As concerns this clone: A much larger clone differs by one base, so this may be a read error. The genes are TRBV5-6 and TRBJ2-3, with D perhaps matching TRBD2 (7 bases). V was trimmed by 1 base and J by 2 bases, leaving 11 bases between them. The CDR3 is 15 residues long. Per germline, CDR1 SGHDT and CDR2 YYEEEE. The CDR3 region is CASSLYGGPTDTQYF. DNA for the CDR3: TGTGCCAGCAGCTTGTACGGGGGGCCCACAGATACGCAGTATTTT. The full variable domain, with the rest looked up from reference TRBV5-6 and TRBJ2-3, is DAGVTQSPTHLIKTRGQQVTLRCSPKSGHDTVSWYQQALGQGPQFIFQYYEEEERQRGNFPDRFSGHQFPNYSSELNVNALLLGDSALYLCASSLYGGPTDTQYFGPGTRLTVL.

In this sample, this clone turned up many times. The gene calls are TRBV2 and TRBJ1-4; 9 positions agree with TRBD1. CDR1 and CDR2 from the germline V gene are SNHLY and FYNNEI. The CDR3 spans 14 residues. J lost 8 bases, V lost 1 base, and 2 bases had no gene match. DNA of the CDR3: TGTGCCAGCAGTGAAGACAGGGGGCTAGAAAAACTGTTTTTT. It is translated as CASSEDRGLEKLFF.

In its sample, this clone was seen a few times. The gene calls are TRBV6-2 or TRBV6-3 and TRBJ1-1; D is undetermined. Looked up from germline, CDR1 is MNHEY and CDR2 is SVGEGT. The germline V and J ends were trimmed by 6 bases and 1 base, with 15 bases remaining between them. This CDR3 contains 15 residues. The CDR3 sequence: CASSLHQRKNTEAFF. CDR3 nucleotides: TGTGCCAGCAGCTTACACCAGCGTAAGAACACTGAAGCTTTCTTT.

This clone occurred many times. The chain employs TRBV11-2 and TRBJ1-1; D is perhaps TRBD1 (6 bases). The germline V and J ends were trimmed by 8 bases and 5 bases, with 18 bases remaining between them. CDR1 SGHAT and CDR2 FQNNGV come from the germline V gene. The CDR3 is 14 residues long. The CDR3 loop reads CASGRSGVGTEAFF. CDR3 in DNA: TGTGCCAGCGGCCGATCAGGGGTGGGGACTGAAGCTTTCTTT.